The clone carrying this TCR beta chain was recorded at least ten times. Other nucleotide sequences in the sample specify the same CDR3. This specimen belongs to a study of blood T cell repertoires in COVID-19. Germline V gives CDR1 SNHLY, CDR2 FYNNEI. The CDR3 is 13 amino acids. Trimming cost V 7 bases and J 3 bases; bases outside gene matches: 2. Libraries were prepared by immunoSEQ multiplex PCR; TCRdb keeps only in-frame clonotypes and omits some of them. The sample includes about 220,000 clones, around 89% seen only once; the top ten take just over 2.5%. The sequenced material came from PBMCs or T cells enriched from blood (not recorded which). The chain employs TRBV2 and TRBJ2-7; TRBD2 aligns across 11 bases. This clonotype was obtained from a woman in her 30s who had recovered from COVID-19. Written as DNA, the CDR3 is TGTGCCAGCACGCTAGCGGGGGGCTACGAGCAGTACTTC. It translates to CASTLAGGYEQYF.